This T cell receptor (beta chain) was identified during a study of control samples from healthy donors and cancer patients. Data came from immunoSEQ multiplex PCR; TCRdb stores just in-frame clones and leaves some out. The table lists roughly 70,000 clones, 84% of them singletons, with under 30% in the top ten. Per the germline V gene, CDR1 is SNHLY and CDR2 is FYNNEI. With 5 bases removed from V and 4 bases from J, the gap between germline ends came to 11 bases. The CDR3 is 14 residues long. This chain uses TRBV2 with TRBJ1-4; D remains ambiguous. This clonotype was sampled from a man aged 50 to 60 in good health. The sequenced material came from blood. The CDR3 DNA reads as TGTGCCAGCAGTAATAGCTGGGGTAATGAAAAACTGTTTTTT. It encodes CASSNSWGNEKLFF. The full variable domain, with the rest looked up from reference TRBV2 and TRBJ1-4, is EPEVTQTPSHQVTQMGQEVILRCVPISNHLYFYWYRQILGQKVEFLVSFYNNEISEKSEIFDDQFSVERPDGSNFTLKIRSTKLEDSAMYFCASSNSWGNEKLFFGSGTQLSVL.